Listed here are 19 T cell receptor beta chains from one sample, sequenced in a study of T cells after yellow fever vaccination. TCRdb itself ran the 5' RACE reads through MiXCR, one entry per CDR3 protein. The sample contains 150,000 or so distinct CDR3 sequences, less than 9% of which appear only once. This sample comprised CD4+ T cells sorted from PBMCs, obtained 5 days after the first yellow fever vaccination. All receptors derive from a man aged 18 to 30 who received the YFV17D yellow fever vaccine.

The CDR3, as DNA: TGTGCCAGCAGCCAAGAAATAGCGGGGGGCTTAGATACGCAGTATTTT. Translating gives CASSQEIAGGLDTQYF. The gene calls are TRBV4-2 and TRBJ2-3; 10 bases agree with TRBD2. This CDR3 has 16 residues. V shed 0 bases, J shed 5 bases, and the junction held 5 bases outside the gene matches. The germline V gene has CDR1 LGHNA and CDR2 YNFKEQ.

The gene calls are TRBV20-1 and TRBJ2-5; 7 bases match TRBD2. Germline V CDR1 and CDR2: DFQATT, SNEGSKA (reference sequence). CDR3 length equals 12 residues. With 3 bases clipped from V and 3 bases from J, the junction kept 1 base outside the gene matches. The DNA for the CDR3 is TGCAGTGCTAGGGGAGGGAAAGAGACCCAGTACTTC. Protein sequence: CSARGGKETQYF.

The chain is built from TRBV27 and TRBJ2-1; 7 bases are a match to TRBD1. With 7 bases clipped from V and 2 bases from J, the junction kept 8 bases outside the gene matches. Germline-derived CDR1 and CDR2 are MNHEY and SMNVEV (reference sequence). The CDR3 is made up of 15 amino acids. CDR3 loop: CASTNWTGTYNEQFF. The CDR3 DNA sequence: TGTGCCAGCACCAACTGGACAGGTACCTACAATGAGCAGTTCTTC.

This clonotype has a count of ten or more. The rearrangement uses TRBV2 and TRBJ1-1; tentative D call: TRBD1 (5 bases). The CDR3 covers 13 residues. V lost 6 bases and J 1 base, leaving 9 bases between the germline ends. Germline V gives CDR1 SNHLY, CDR2 FYNNEI. The CDR3 sequence is CASRIGANTEAFF. The CDR3 region has the DNA TGTGCCAGCAGGATCGGGGCGAACACTGAAGCTTTCTTT.

This clonotype has at least ten counts. The rearrangement uses TRBV27 and TRBJ2-2, with 8 bases identical to TRBD2. CDR1 is MNHEY and CDR2 is SMNVEV in the germline V gene (reference sequence). The CDR3 covers 15 residues. The trim removed 3 bases at V and 3 bases at J, leaving 3 bases unmatched. CDR3 sequence (DNA): TGTGCCAGCAGTTTCTGGCGGGGGGACACCGGGGAGCTGTTTTTT. The encoded protein is CASSFWRGDTGELFF.

This clonotype was counted at least ten times. The J gene is TRBJ1-2, the V gene TRBV4-3, with 7 positions matching TRBD1. Unmatched junction bases numbered 10, after V lost 4 bases and J lost 8 bases. This CDR3 contains 14 residues. Germline V lookup: CDR1 LGHNA, CDR2 YSLEER. The CDR3 region is CASSPRDSRDGYTF. In DNA, the CDR3 is TGCGCCAGCAGCCCCCGGGACAGCCGGGACGGCTACACCTTC.

Regarding this clonotype: A read error may explain this, as a much larger clone is one base away. The chain carries TRBV5-1 and TRBJ2-2; D may be TRBD1 (5 bases). Per the germline V gene, CDR1 is SGHRS and CDR2 is YFSETQ. There are 15 residues in the CDR3. The CDR3 DNA reads TGCGCCAGCAGCTTCATAGCAGGGAACACCTGGGAGCTGTTTTTT. Its translation: CASSFIAGNTWELFF.

The table lists this clonotype with many counts. The chain combines TRBV5-1 with TRBJ1-1; 8 nucleotides align to TRBD1. CDR3 length: 16 amino acids. The V segment lost 4 bases and the J segment 0 bases; nucleotides outside the gene matches: 8. Germline loops: CDR1 SGHRS, CDR2 YFSETQ. The CDR3 DNA follows: TGCGCCAGCAGCAAGGACAGGGCCTCGATGAACACTGAAGCTTTCTTT. As protein: CASSKDRASMNTEAFF.

This clonotype appeared a few times. The V and J genes are TRBV6-5 and TRBJ2-5; D tentatively fits TRBD1 or TRBD2 (5 bases each). The germline V and J ends were trimmed by 6 bases and 7 bases, with 12 bases remaining between them. From germline, CDR1 is MNHEY and CDR2 SVGAGI. This CDR3 is 12 amino acids long. The CDR3 DNA sequence: TGTGCCAGCAGCCGCAGTGGGGGGACCCAGTACTTC. It specifies CASSRSGGTQYF.

This clonotype showed up just a few times. The chain uses TRBV18 and TRBJ1-3; 8 bases agree with TRBD1. The ends lost 4 bases at V and 2 bases at J; junction bases unmatched: 7. The germline V gene encodes CDR1 KGHSH and CDR2 LQKENI. This CDR3 has 16 amino acids. The CDR3 sequence is CASSQSPTGAGNTIYF. The CDR3, as DNA: TGTGCCAGCTCACAAAGCCCGACAGGGGCTGGAAACACCATATATTTT.

The genes are TRBV29-1 and TRBJ1-2, with D possibly matching TRBD1 (6 bases). The CDR3 length is 15 residues. Trimming took 3 bases from V and 1 from J, leaving 15 bases between them. The germline gives CDR1 SQVTM, CDR2 ANQGSEA. CDR3 in amino acids: CSVDFSGALNYGYTF. CDR3 nucleotide sequence: TGCAGCGTTGATTTTTCAGGGGCTCTTAACTATGGCTACACCTTC.

Many counts were recorded for this clonotype. Here the CDR3 DNA reads TGTGCCAGCAGTCCCATGGGGAACACTGAAGCTTTCTTT. This translates into CASSPMGNTEAFF. This chain links TRBV6-5 with TRBJ1-1; D gene uncertain. Germline lookup yields CDR1 MNHEY and CDR2 SVGAGI. V lost 5 bases to trimming and J lost 1 base, with 8 bases between them. The CDR3 is 13 residues long.

The chain links TRBV6-2 or TRBV6-3 to TRBJ2-1, with TRBD2 matching 11 bases. Unmatched junction bases numbered 20, after V lost 6 bases and J lost 7 bases. This CDR3 spans 19 amino acids. The germline gives CDR1 MNHEY, CDR2 SVGEGT. CDR3 sequence (DNA): TGTGCCAGCAGCCTCTCGGGTAGCGGGGGGGCCTTCAGGTGGAATGAGCAGTTCTTC. Translated: CASSLSGSGGAFRWNEQFF.

This clonotype occurred many times. The gene calls are TRBV12-3 or TRBV12-4 and TRBJ1-2; 10 nucleotides agree with TRBD1. J gave up 8 bases and V 1 base, and 16 bases lay outside the gene matches. CDR3 length equals 18 residues. This CDR3 reads CASSLGAGGTGAAWGYTF. CDR3 DNA sequence: TGTGCCAGCAGTTTAGGGGCTGGCGGGACAGGGGCGGCTTGGGGCTACACCTTC.

This chain joins TRBV7-2 and TRBJ1-4; tentatively, D is TRBD1 (5 bases). Germline CDR1 SGHTA, CDR2 FQGNSA. Deletions cut 5 bases from V and 0 bases from J, with 10 bases between. The length of the CDR3 is 15 residues. In nucleotides, the CDR3 is TGTGCCAGCAGCCCCCAGGGTCCAACTAATGAAAAACTGTTTTTT. It is translated as CASSPQGPTNEKLFF.

The genes are TRBV18 and TRBJ2-5; D may be TRBD1 or TRBD2 (5 bases each). This CDR3 spans 18 amino acids. V dropped 6 bases and J dropped 1 base, with 24 bases sitting between them. Germline CDR1 is KGHSH and CDR2 is LQKENI. CDR3 bases: TGTGCCAGCTCGCGCAATTTCGGTACCGGGGCCCTCCAAGAGACCCAGTACTTC. This translates into CASSRNFGTGALQETQYF.

The chain joins TRBV4-1 to TRBJ1-5, with a weak D call TRBD1 (6 bases). V dropped 4 bases and J dropped 0 bases, with 13 bases sitting between them. Germline V CDR1 and CDR2: MGHRA, YSYEKL. The CDR3 extends over 16 amino acids. The CDR3, as DNA: TGCGCCAGCAGCCCAGGACAGACCTATAGCAATCAGCCCCAGCATTTT. Translating it yields CASSPGQTYSNQPQHF.

There are a few counts of this clonotype. The chain's CDR3 is CASIQTAFQETQYF. For the CDR3, the DNA is TGTGCCAGCATCCAAACGGCGTTTCAAGAGACCCAGTACTTC. The chain joins TRBV5-5 to TRBJ2-5; D unresolved. V was pared by 6 bases and J by 2 bases, with 14 bases between. The CDR3 runs to 14 residues. From germline, CDR1 is SGHKS and CDR2 YYEKEE (reference sequence).

This clonotype was seen ten or more times. The V and J genes are TRBV5-1 and TRBJ2-1; either TRBD1 or TRBD2 may fit D (5 bases each). The CDR3 runs 17 residues. V lost 3 bases and J lost 4, with 20 bases in between. Germline CDR1 SGHRS, CDR2 YFSETQ. The CDR3: CASSWGPERGEYNEQFF. In DNA form, the CDR3 reads TGCGCCAGCAGCTGGGGTCCGGAGAGGGGAGAATACAATGAGCAGTTCTTC.